This T cell receptor (beta chain) was captured in a study of T cell repertoires and HLA-DP antigens. Between the trimmed V and J ends, which lost 4 bases and 2 bases, there was a span of 10 bases. The CDR3 has 14 amino acids. The germline V gene has CDR1 SGHDN and CDR2 FVKESK. Notes on this clone: Its antigen is unidentified.

Sequencing used immunoSEQ multiplex PCR; TCRdb keeps in-frame clones, though not all of them. The sample includes 65,000 to 95,000 clones, about four fifths of them seen just once. The rearrangement joins TRBV14 to TRBJ2-3; D is perhaps TRBD2 (5 bases). The receptor comes from a man aged 60-69 years in good health and CMV-seronegative. The material sequenced was CD4+ T cells from PBMCs. DNA of the CDR3: TGTGCCAGCAGCCCCGGACTTTCCACAGATACGCAGTATTTT. Translation: CASSPGLSTDTQYF.